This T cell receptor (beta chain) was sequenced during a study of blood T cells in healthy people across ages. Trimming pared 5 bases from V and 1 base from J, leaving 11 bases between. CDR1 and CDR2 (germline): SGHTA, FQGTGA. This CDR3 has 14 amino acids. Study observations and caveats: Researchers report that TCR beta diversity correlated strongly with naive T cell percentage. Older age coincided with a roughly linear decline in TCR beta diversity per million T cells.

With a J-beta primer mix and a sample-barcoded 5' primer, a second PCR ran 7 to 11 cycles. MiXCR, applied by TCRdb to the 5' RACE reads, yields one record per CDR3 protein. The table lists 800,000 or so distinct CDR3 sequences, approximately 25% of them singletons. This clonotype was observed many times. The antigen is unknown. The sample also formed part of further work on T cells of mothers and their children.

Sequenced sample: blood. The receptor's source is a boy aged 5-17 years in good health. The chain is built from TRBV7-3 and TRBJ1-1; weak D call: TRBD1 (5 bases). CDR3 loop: CASSRGVGNTEAFF. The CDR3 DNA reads TGTGCCAGCAGCCGGGGGGTAGGGAACACTGAAGCTTTCTTT. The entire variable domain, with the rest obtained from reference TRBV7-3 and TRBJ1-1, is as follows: GAGVSQTPSNKVTEKGKYVELRCDPISGHTALYWYRQSLGQGPEFLIYFQGTGAADDSGLPNDRFFAVRPEGSVSTLKIQRTERGDSAVYLCASSRGVGNTEAFFGQGTRLTVV.